Below, 18 T cell receptor beta chains from the same sample are listed, as sequenced in a study of T cells after yellow fever vaccination. TCRdb processed the 5' RACE reads anew with MiXCR; each CDR3 protein has one entry. This table has approximately 300,000 distinct CDR3 sequences, around 6.8% appearing once. Sample: PBMCs, taken approximately 40 days after the first yellow fever vaccination. The receptors come from a man aged 18-30 years who received the YFV17D yellow fever vaccine.

This chain uses TRBV7-2 with TRBJ2-1, with no clear D. V was cut by 3 bases and J by 1 base, with 10 bases left in between. The CDR3 runs to 15 residues. Germline CDR1 and CDR2: SGHTA and FQGNSA. CDR3 nucleotides: TGTGCCAGCAGCTTTCGCTCACAGTCCTACAATGAGCAGTTCTTC. Its protein is CASSFRSQSYNEQFF.

This clonotype has ten or more counts. The junction departs from germline at one end; a sequencing error may be responsible. This rearrangement joins TRBV7-3 to TRBJ2-1; TRBD1 agrees at 9 bases. Germline CDR1 SGHTA, CDR2 FQGTGA. This CDR3 has 13 residues. CDR3 amino acids: CASSLDRGPERFF. CDR3 DNA sequence: TGTGCCAGCAGCTTGGACAGGGGCCCGGAGCGGTTCTTC.

This clonotype occurred many times. The rearrangement joins TRBV12-3 or TRBV12-4 to TRBJ1-5; the D is unclear. The CDR3 is 13 amino acids. The ends were cut back, 11 bases at V and 3 bases at J, with 14 bases in the middle. The CDR3 coding sequence is TGTGCCTCTGCACCTGGTGACAATCAGCCCCAGCATTTT. Translated, it gives CASAPGDNQPQHF.

The chain recombines TRBV5-1 with TRBJ2-3, with 7 bases that match TRBD1. This CDR3 region has 15 residues. Germline-derived CDR1 and CDR2 are SGHRS and YFSETQ. J gave up 3 bases and V 2 bases, and 6 bases lay outside the gene matches. This CDR3 reads CASSFTGEVTDTQYF. CDR3 nucleotides: TGCGCCAGCAGCTTCACAGGGGAAGTGACAGATACGCAGTATTTT.

This rearrangement joins TRBV5-4 to TRBJ2-4, with 8 nucleotides matching TRBD1. CDR1 SGHNT and CDR2 YYREEE come from the germline V gene (reference sequence). V shed 3 bases, J shed 8 bases, and the junction held 10 bases outside the gene matches. The CDR3 covers 15 residues. The CDR3 protein is CASSSALTGGDIQYF. CDR3 DNA: TGTGCCAGCAGCTCCGCCCTAACAGGGGGAGACATTCAGTACTTC.

The chain employs TRBV7-2 and TRBJ2-3; the D is unclear. This CDR3 comprises 16 residues. Deletions cut 2 bases from V and 2 bases from J, with 14 bases between. Germline V gene data show CDR1 as SGHTA and CDR2 as FQGNSA. This chain's CDR3 is CASSLRNTVNTDTQYF. The CDR3 DNA reads as TGTGCCAGCAGCTTACGAAATACGGTTAACACAGATACGCAGTATTTT.

This clonotype was recorded at least ten times. V usage is TRBV10-3 and J usage is TRBJ2-5; TRBD1 matches at 9 bases. The J segment lost 2 bases and the V segment lost 7 bases, leaving 8 bases of the junction unmatched. The CDR3 runs to 15 residues. From germline, CDR1 is ENHRY and CDR2 SYGVKD. The CDR3: CAINPRDRDQETQYF. The CDR3 DNA reads TGTGCCATCAATCCCCGGGACAGGGATCAAGAGACCCAGTACTTC.

This clonotype has just one count. A junction end diverges from the germline sequence, so it may reflect a read error. The V call is TRBV24-1, the J call TRBJ2-1; 7 nucleotides match TRBD1. CDR1 KGHDR and CDR2 SFDVKD come from the germline V gene. The CDR3 length is 13 residues. The CDR3, as DNA: TGTGCCACCAGTGCACAGGGGTACATTGAGCAGTTCTTC. It codes for CATSAQGYIEQFF.

Many counts were recorded for this clonotype. This chain uses TRBV6-2 or TRBV6-3 with TRBJ2-1; 8 bases are shared with TRBD1. The CDR3 runs 17 residues. The germline V gene has CDR1 MNHEY and CDR2 SVGEGT. V shed 6 bases, J shed 2 bases, and the junction held 12 bases outside the gene matches. The DNA of the CDR3 is TGTGCCAGCAGCGATAGGACAGGGCTGTTGACCTACAATGAGCAGTTCTTC. Its protein product is CASSDRTGLLTYNEQFF.

The sample holds a few counts of this clonotype. The chain combines TRBV7-9 with TRBJ2-3; 7 bases fit TRBD1. Per the germline V gene, CDR1 is SEHNR and CDR2 is FQNEAQ (reference sequence). The CDR3 is made up of 16 amino acids. Germline trimming cut 3 bases from V and 0 bases from J; bases unmatched to any gene: 6. The CDR3 nucleotides are TGTGCCAGCAGCTTCCGGGACAGATCTAGCACAGATACGCAGTATTTT. Its protein product is CASSFRDRSSTDTQYF.

The CDR3 region has the DNA TGTGCCAGCAGTCGCCCGACAGGGGGCGAGCAGTACGTC. Its translation is CASSRPTGGEQYV. V is TRBV28 and J is TRBJ2-7, with 9 bases matching TRBD1. After removal of 5 bases from V and 6 bases from J, the junction contained 5 bases not matched to a gene. The CDR3 is made up of 13 amino acids. Germline V gene data show CDR1 as MDHEN and CDR2 as SYDVKM.

In its sample, this clonotype was seen a few times. Sequence at one end of the junction differs from germline and may be a read error. The chain links TRBV25-1 to TRBJ2-2, with D possibly being TRBD1 (6 bases). Germline V gene data show CDR1 as MGHDK and CDR2 as SYGVNS. The CDR3 is 14 residues long. The CDR3 DNA sequence: TGTGCCACCAGTCGGGACATACGTACCGGGGAGCTGTTTTTT. It codes for CATSRDIRTGELFF.

V is TRBV11-2 and J is TRBJ2-3; D is perhaps TRBD1 (6 bases). Trimming shortened V by 1 base and J by 0 bases, and 17 bases separated the two germline ends. Germline V gene lookup returns CDR1 SGHAT and CDR2 FQNNGV. The CDR3 is 18 amino acids. CDR3 in DNA: TGTGCCAGCAGCTTAGTACAGGACAGACTTAATAGCACAGATACGCAGTATTTT. Its translation: CASSLVQDRLNSTDTQYF.

This clonotype has ten or more counts. J is TRBJ2-7 and V is TRBV4-3; no clear D. The CDR3 has 14 amino acids. CDR1 is LGHNA and CDR2 is YSLEER in the germline V gene. Trimming removed 0 bases from V and 3 bases from J, with 9 bases in between. The CDR3 nucleotides read TGCGCCAGCAGCCAAGATCTTGGTTTCTACGAGCAGTACTTC. This gives the protein CASSQDLGFYEQYF.

The gene calls are TRBV6-2 or TRBV6-3 and TRBJ1-5; 7 nucleotides line up with TRBD1. V shed 2 bases and J 3 bases; nucleotides not matched to a gene: 4. The CDR3 contains 15 residues. Germline V gene sequence: CDR1 MNHEY, CDR2 SVGEGT. The CDR3 coding sequence is TGTGCCAGCAGTTACAGGGGGCCGACCAATCAGCCCCAGCATTTT. Its protein product is CASSYRGPTNQPQHF.

This clonotype has at least ten counts. This chain connects TRBV19 to TRBJ1-1; 9 bases align to TRBD1. V trimming: 4 bases; J trimming: 0 bases; junction bases outside the gene matches: 0. Germline loops: CDR1 LNHDA, CDR2 SQIVND (reference sequence). The CDR3 sequence is 14 residues long. In DNA, the CDR3 is TGTGCCAGTAGTAGGGACAGGGTGAACACTGAAGCTTTCTTT. It encodes CASSRDRVNTEAFF.

This clonotype has at least ten counts. The chain carries TRBV5-5 and TRBJ2-3; 8 nucleotides match TRBD2. This CDR3 has 15 residues. Germline V lookup: CDR1 SGHKS, CDR2 YYEKEE (reference sequence). The trim removed 3 bases at V and 3 bases at J, leaving 6 bases unmatched. CDR3 residues: CASSSPSGLTDTQYF. In nucleotides, the CDR3 is TGTGCCAGCAGCTCGCCTAGCGGGCTTACAGATACGCAGTATTTT.

In this sample, this clonotype turned up a few times. The rearrangement links TRBV27 to TRBJ2-1; 7 bases fit TRBD1. Looked up from germline, CDR1 is MNHEY and CDR2 is SMNVEV (reference sequence). CDR3 length equals 13 residues. The V segment lost 8 bases and the J segment 6 bases; nucleotides outside the gene matches: 7. CDR3 sequence: CASRQGGFNEQFF. The CDR3 DNA reads TGTGCCAGCCGACAGGGCGGATTCAATGAGCAGTTCTTC.